One sample yielded the 16 T cell receptor beta chains listed below, sequenced in a study of regulatory dendritic cells for organ transplantation. The method was immunoSEQ multiplex PCR; TCRdb's version includes in-frame clones alone and lacks a portion of them. The sample contains 30,000 to 45,000 clones, 75% to 95% of which appear only once. Sequenced sample: naive CD8+ T cells from blood. Sample subset: CD45RA+ naive T cells. These receptors were taken from a human donor in good health.

The V and J genes are TRBV9 and TRBJ2-3; 11 bases match TRBD1. Germline values: CDR1 SGDLS, CDR2 YYNGEE. CDR3 length: 15 amino acids. V was pared by 1 base and J by 4 bases, with 2 bases of the junction left unmatched. The CDR3 spells CASSVWGQGADTQYF. CDR3 bases: TGTGCCAGCAGCGTATGGGGACAGGGGGCAGATACGCAGTATTTT. Full variable domain (missing parts from reference TRBV9 and TRBJ2-3): DSGVTQTPKHLITATGQRVTLRCSPRSGDLSVYWYQQSLDQGLQFLIQYYNGEERAKGNILERFSAQQFPDLHSELNLSSLELGDSALYFCASSVWGQGADTQYFGPGTRLTVL.

The DNA for the CDR3 is TGTGCCACCAAAGAGGGACTAGCGGGCGGCACCGGGGAGCTGTTTTTT. Its protein product is CATKEGLAGGTGELFF. The rearrangement uses TRBV27 and TRBJ2-2; 12 bases are a match to TRBD2. Per the germline V gene, CDR1 is MNHEY and CDR2 is SMNVEV (reference sequence). The CDR3 is 16 residues long. The junction had 10 bases not matched to a gene; V was cut back by 10 bases and J by 4 bases.

The rearrangement joins TRBV7-9 to TRBJ1-4, with D possibly TRBD1 on 6 matching bases. The CDR3 sequence is 16 residues long. CDR1 is SEHNR and CDR2 is FQNEAQ in the germline V gene (reference sequence). The V gene lost 2 bases and the J gene lost 7 bases, with 17 bases spanning the gap. The CDR3 is CASSLFWTVGGEKLFF. CDR3 nucleotide sequence: TGTGCCAGCAGCTTATTCTGGACAGTTGGCGGTGAAAAACTGTTTTTT.

The chain is built from TRBV5-6 and TRBJ2-1; 12 bases map to TRBD2. CDR1 is SGHDT, CDR2 YYEEEE, per germline. The CDR3 extends over 17 amino acids. The V gene end was trimmed by 1 base and the J gene end by 3 bases; junction bases not matched to a gene: 5. For the CDR3, the DNA is TGTGCCAGCAGCTTGACTAGCGGGGGGACGATCTACAATGAGCAGTTCTTC. Protein sequence: CASSLTSGGTIYNEQFF. The variable domain in full, completed from reference TRBV5-6 and TRBJ2-1, reads DAGVTQSPTHLIKTRGQQVTLRCSPKSGHDTVSWYQQALGQGPQFIFQYYEEEERQRGNFPDRFSGHQFPNYSSELNVNALLLGDSALYLCASSLTSGGTIYNEQFFGPGTRLTVL.

The chain has TRBV5-4 and TRBJ2-7; no clear D. The CDR3 runs 13 residues. V gave up 2 bases and J gave up 3 bases, with 9 bases separating them. Germline CDR1 reads SGHNT; CDR2 reads YYREEE (reference sequence). Here the CDR3 DNA reads TGTGCCAGCAGCTTCGGAGATAACTACGAGCAGTACTTC. Translating gives CASSFGDNYEQYF.

The genes are TRBV13 and TRBJ2-4, with 7 bases fitting TRBD1. This CDR3 is built from 15 residues. Trimming took 7 bases from V and 8 from J; bases not matched to a gene: 14. Germline lookup yields CDR1 PRHDT and CDR2 FYEKMQ (reference sequence). DNA of the CDR3: TGTGCCAGCACTGAAGGGGGCCACCGGGCGTACATTCAGTACTTC. Its protein product is CASTEGGHRAYIQYF.

The J gene is TRBJ1-1, the V gene TRBV25-1, with 8 bases fitting TRBD1. The germline CDR1 and CDR2 sequences are MGHDK and SYGVNS. V gave up 4 bases and J gave up 5 bases; unmatched junction bases: 12. The CDR3 is 16 residues long. CDR3 in DNA: TGTGCCAGCAGTGGTCTTTCAGGGGGCGTAGGAACTGAAGCTTTCTTT. Its translation: CASSGLSGGVGTEAFF. The variable domain in full, completed from reference TRBV25-1 and TRBJ1-1, reads EADIYQTPRYLVIGTGKKITLECSQTMGHDKMYWYQQDPGMELHLIHYSYGVNSTEKGDLSSESTVSRIRTEHFPLTLESARPSHTSQYLCASSGLSGGVGTEAFFGQGTRLTVV.

The V call is TRBV27, the J call TRBJ1-2; 8 nucleotides agree with TRBD1. V shed 7 bases and J 2 bases; nucleotides not matched to a gene: 3. Per the germline V gene, CDR1 is MNHEY and CDR2 is SMNVEV (reference sequence). The CDR3 has 13 amino acids. CDR3 residues: CASMGQVNYGYTF. DNA for the CDR3: TGTGCCAGCATGGGACAGGTGAACTATGGCTACACCTTC.

V gene TRBV6-5 combines with J gene TRBJ1-1; 8 bases line up with TRBD1. The junction had 5 bases not matched to a gene; V was cut back by 5 bases and J by 0 bases. The CDR3 runs 15 residues. Germline values: CDR1 MNHEY, CDR2 SVGAGI. CDR3 amino acids: CASSTKQGVNTEAFF. The CDR3 DNA reads as TGTGCCAGCAGTACCAAACAGGGGGTGAACACTGAAGCTTTCTTT.

This chain uses TRBV10-3 with TRBJ2-5; D not resolved. The CDR3 totals 12 residues. Trimming removed 6 bases from V and 4 bases from J, with 9 bases in between. The germline gives CDR1 ENHRY, CDR2 SYGVKD. The CDR3 loop is CAIRSAAETQYF. The CDR3 DNA reads TGTGCCATCAGGTCCGCGGCAGAGACCCAGTACTTC.

Here the CDR3 DNA reads TGTGCCAGCAGTTACTCGGGACTAGCTGCTTACGAGCAGTACTTC. This codes for CASSYSGLAAYEQYF. The chain joins TRBV6-5 to TRBJ2-7; 9 bases are shared with TRBD2. The V gene's germline CDR1 is MNHEY and CDR2 SVGAGI. CDR3 length: 15 residues. After removal of 0 bases from V and 4 bases from J, the junction contained 4 bases not matched to a gene.

V is TRBV5-6 and J is TRBJ2-4, with D maybe TRBD2 (5 bases). Germline V gene data show CDR1 as SGHDT and CDR2 as YYEEEE. This CDR3 region has 11 residues. V was cut by 5 bases and J by 10 bases, with 10 bases left in between. The CDR3 is CASSRDRIQYF. Written as DNA, the CDR3 is TGTGCCAGCAGTCGGGATAGAATTCAGTACTTC.

CDR3: CASSARSGTLTGELFF. CDR3 nucleotide sequence: TGTGCCAGCAGCGCCAGATCCGGGACATTGACCGGGGAGCTGTTTTTT. V gene TRBV9 combines with J gene TRBJ2-2; D is possibly TRBD1 (6 bases). V lost 3 bases and J lost 5, with 17 bases in between. This CDR3 region has 16 residues. Germline CDR1 and CDR2: SGDLS and YYNGEE.

The V call is TRBV10-1, the J call TRBJ2-7, with 8 bases identical to TRBD2. V gave up 3 bases and J gave up 5 bases; unmatched junction bases: 6. The CDR3 has 14 residues. CDR1 is WNHNN and CDR2 is SYGVQD in the germline V gene (reference sequence). CDR3: CASSELAGSNEQYF. CDR3 sequence (DNA): TGCGCCAGCAGTGAATTAGCGGGAAGCAACGAGCAGTACTTC.

The gene calls are TRBV7-9 and TRBJ2-7; D gene unclear. This CDR3 has 12 residues. Germline assignment: CDR1 SEHNR and CDR2 FQNEAQ (reference sequence). Trimming took off 3 bases at V and 0 bases at J, with 3 bases between the two ends. The CDR3, as DNA: TGTGCCAGCAGCTTTAGCTCCTACGAGCAGTACTTC. Translation: CASSFSSYEQYF.

The rearrangement joins TRBV5-4 to TRBJ2-1; 9 bases map to TRBD1. Looked up from germline, CDR1 is SGHNT and CDR2 is YYREEE (reference sequence). With V trimmed by 4 bases and J by 7 bases, 9 bases remained unmatched. The CDR3 consists of 15 residues. DNA for the CDR3: TGTGCCAGCAGCCCTACCGGGACAGGGTTAAATGAGCAGTTCTTC. Amino acids: CASSPTGTGLNEQFF.